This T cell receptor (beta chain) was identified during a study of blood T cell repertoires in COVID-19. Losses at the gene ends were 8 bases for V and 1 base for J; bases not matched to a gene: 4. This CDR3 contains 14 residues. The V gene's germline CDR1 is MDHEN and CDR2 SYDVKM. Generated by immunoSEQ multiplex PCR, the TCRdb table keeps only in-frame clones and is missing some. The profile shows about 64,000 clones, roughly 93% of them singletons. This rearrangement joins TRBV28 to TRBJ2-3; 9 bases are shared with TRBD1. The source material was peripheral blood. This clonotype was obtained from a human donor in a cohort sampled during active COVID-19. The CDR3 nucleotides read TGTGCCAGCGGCGGGACAGGGCGCACAGATACGCAGTATTTT. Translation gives CASGGTGRTDTQYF.